This TCR beta chain was identified in a study of PD-1 blockade in classical Hodgkin lymphoma. Background on the study: The nivolumab dose that patients received was 3 mg/kg, given intravenously every 2 weeks. Study-level findings and limits: Newly diagnosed patients reportedly had lower baseline TCR diversity than healthy donors. Prior to therapy, complete responders displayed diversity much like that of newly diagnosed patients. Excluded were patients who started nivolumab under 1 year after ASCT, a group that had lower diversity.

V lost 2 bases and J 8 bases, leaving 12 bases between the germline ends. Germline V gives CDR1 MDHEN, CDR2 SYDVKM. The CDR3 consists of 13 residues. Turning to this clone: Its antigen is unknown.

The protocol was immunoSEQ multiplex PCR, while the TCRdb copy is restricted to in-frame clones and leaves out a portion. This repertoire shows tens of thousands of clones, roughly nine tenths found once; its top ten account for about 8%. Time point specified: cycle 4 day 1 (C4D1), after 5 to 7 weeks of nivolumab. No patient escaped relapse after autologous stem cell transplantation, and brentuximab vedotin exposure varied. This TCR derives from a human donor with classical Hodgkin lymphoma. The sample was peripheral blood mononuclear cells (PBMCs), taken before the fourth cycle of nivolumab. The chain combines TRBV28 with TRBJ1-2; tentative D call: TRBD1 (5 bases). The CDR3 loop reads CASSLNQGTGYTF. DNA for the CDR3: TGTGCCAGCAGTTTAAATCAGGGTACGGGCTACACCTTC.